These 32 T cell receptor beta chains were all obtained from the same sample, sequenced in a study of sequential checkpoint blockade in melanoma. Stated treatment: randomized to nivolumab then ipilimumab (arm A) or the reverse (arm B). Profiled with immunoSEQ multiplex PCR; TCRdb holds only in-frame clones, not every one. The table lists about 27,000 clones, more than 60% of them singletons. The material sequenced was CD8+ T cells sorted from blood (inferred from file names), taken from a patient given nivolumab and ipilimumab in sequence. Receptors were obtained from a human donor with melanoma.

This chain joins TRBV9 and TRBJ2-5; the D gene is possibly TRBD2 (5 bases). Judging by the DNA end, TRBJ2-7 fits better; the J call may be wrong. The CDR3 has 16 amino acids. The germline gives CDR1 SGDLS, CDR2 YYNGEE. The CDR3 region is CASSVVEATSSYEQYF. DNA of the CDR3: TGTGCCAGCAGCGTAGTGGAGGCCACGAGCTCCTACGAGCAGTACTTC.

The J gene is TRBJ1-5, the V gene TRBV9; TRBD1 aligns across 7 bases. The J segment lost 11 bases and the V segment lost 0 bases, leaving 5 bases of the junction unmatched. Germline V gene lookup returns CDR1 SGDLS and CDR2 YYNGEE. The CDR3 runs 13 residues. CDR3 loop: CASSVDSQGAQHF. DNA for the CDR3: TGTGCCAGCAGCGTAGATTCCCAGGGGGCCCAGCATTTT.

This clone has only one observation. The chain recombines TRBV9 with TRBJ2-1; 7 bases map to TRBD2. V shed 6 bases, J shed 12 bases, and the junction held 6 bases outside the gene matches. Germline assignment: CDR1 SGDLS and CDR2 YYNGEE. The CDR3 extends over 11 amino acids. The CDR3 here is CASNGEGRQFF. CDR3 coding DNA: TGTGCCAGCAACGGGGAGGGCCGGCAGTTCTTC.

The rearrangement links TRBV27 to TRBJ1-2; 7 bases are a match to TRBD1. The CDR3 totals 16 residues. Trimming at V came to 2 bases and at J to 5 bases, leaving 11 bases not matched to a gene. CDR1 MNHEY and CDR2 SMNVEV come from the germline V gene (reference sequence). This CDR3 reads CASSLSPRGQFYGYTF. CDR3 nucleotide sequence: TGTGCCAGCAGTTTAAGTCCCCGGGGACAGTTTTATGGCTACACCTTC.

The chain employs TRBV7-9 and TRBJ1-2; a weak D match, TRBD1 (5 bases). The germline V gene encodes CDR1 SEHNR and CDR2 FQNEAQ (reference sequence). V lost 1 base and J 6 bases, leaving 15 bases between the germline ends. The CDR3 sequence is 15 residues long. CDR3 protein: CASSLDDSALDGYTF. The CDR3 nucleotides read TGTGCCAGCAGCTTAGATGACAGCGCTCTGGATGGCTACACCTTC.

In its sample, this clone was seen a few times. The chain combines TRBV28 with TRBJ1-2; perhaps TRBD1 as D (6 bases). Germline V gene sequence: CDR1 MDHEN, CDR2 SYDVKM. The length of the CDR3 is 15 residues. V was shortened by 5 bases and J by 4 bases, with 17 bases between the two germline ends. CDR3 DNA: TGTGCCAGCAGTCCCCTCGGGTGGGGGCCCTATGGCTACACCTTC. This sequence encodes CASSPLGWGPYGYTF.

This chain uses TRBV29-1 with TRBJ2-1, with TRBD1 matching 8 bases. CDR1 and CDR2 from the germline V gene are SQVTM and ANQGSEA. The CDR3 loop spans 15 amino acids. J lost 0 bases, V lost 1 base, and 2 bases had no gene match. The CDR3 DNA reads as TGCAGCGTTGAAGGGGACAGGTTCTCCTACAATGAGCAGTTCTTC. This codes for CSVEGDRFSYNEQFF.

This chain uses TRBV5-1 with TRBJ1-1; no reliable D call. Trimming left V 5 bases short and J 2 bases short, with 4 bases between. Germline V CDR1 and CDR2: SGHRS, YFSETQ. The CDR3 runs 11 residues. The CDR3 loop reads CASRANTEAFF. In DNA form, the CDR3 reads TGCGCCAGCAGGGCCAACACTGAAGCTTTCTTT.

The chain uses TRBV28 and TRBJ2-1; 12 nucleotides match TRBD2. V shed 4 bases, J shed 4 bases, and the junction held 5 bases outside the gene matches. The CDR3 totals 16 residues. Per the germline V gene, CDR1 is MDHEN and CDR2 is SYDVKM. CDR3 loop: CASSSRTSGKYNEQFF. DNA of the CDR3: TGTGCCAGCAGTTCCCGGACTAGCGGGAAGTACAATGAGCAGTTCTTC.

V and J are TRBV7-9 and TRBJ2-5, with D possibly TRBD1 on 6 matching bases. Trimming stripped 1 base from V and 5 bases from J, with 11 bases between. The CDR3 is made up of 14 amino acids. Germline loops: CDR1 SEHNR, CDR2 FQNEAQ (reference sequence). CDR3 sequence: CASSLEGDGETQYF. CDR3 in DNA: TGTGCCAGCAGCTTAGAGGGGGACGGTGAGACCCAGTACTTC.

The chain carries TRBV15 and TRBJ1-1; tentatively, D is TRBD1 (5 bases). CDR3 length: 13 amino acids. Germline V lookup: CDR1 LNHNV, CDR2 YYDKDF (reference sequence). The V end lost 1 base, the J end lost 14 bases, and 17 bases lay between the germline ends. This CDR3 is CATSRADGTGGFF. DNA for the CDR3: TGTGCCACCAGCAGAGCTGATGGGACCGGGGGATTCTTT. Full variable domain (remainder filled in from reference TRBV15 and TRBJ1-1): DAMVIQNPRYQVTQFGKPVTLSCSQTLNHNVMYWYQQKSSQAPKLLFHYYDKDFNNEADTPDNFQSRRPNTSFCFLDIRSPGLGDTAMYLCATSRADGTGGFFGQGTRLTVV.

The CDR3 region has the DNA TGTGCCAGCAGCCAAGATCCAGGGTCGGCCGCCTACGAGCAGTACTTC. It translates to CASSQDPGSAAYEQYF. The rearrangement links TRBV4-2 to TRBJ2-7; tentative D call: TRBD1 (5 bases). Germline assignment: CDR1 LGHNA and CDR2 YNFKEQ. V shed 0 bases and J shed 2 bases, with 14 bases lying between them. CDR3 length: 16 amino acids.

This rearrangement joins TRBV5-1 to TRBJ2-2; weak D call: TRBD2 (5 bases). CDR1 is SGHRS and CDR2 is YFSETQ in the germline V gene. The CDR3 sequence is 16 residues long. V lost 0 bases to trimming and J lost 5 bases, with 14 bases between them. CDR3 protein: CASSLAGVVVTGELFF. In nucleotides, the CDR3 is TGCGCCAGCAGCTTGGCCGGGGTGGTAGTGACCGGGGAGCTGTTTTTT.

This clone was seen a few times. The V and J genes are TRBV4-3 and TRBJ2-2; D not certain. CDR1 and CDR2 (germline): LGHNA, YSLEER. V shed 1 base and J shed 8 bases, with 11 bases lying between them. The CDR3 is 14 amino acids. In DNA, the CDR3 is TGCGCCAGCAGCCAAGTGTGGTCCGGGGGGGAGCTGTTTTTT. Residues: CASSQVWSGGELFF.

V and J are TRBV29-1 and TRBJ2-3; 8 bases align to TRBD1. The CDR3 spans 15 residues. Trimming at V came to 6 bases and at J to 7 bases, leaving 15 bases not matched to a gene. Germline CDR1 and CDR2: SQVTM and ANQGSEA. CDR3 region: CSVILGGQVPHTQYF. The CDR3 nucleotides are TGCAGCGTCATCCTAGGGGGACAGGTACCCCATACGCAGTATTTT.

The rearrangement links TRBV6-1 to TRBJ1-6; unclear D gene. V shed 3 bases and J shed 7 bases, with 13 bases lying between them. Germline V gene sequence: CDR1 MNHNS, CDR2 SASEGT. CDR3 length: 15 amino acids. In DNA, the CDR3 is TGTGCCAGCAGTGATCGTGCGGAGGGCAATTCACCCCTCCACTTT. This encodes CASSDRAEGNSPLHF.

The CDR3 DNA is TGTGCCAGCAGTTTCAACAGCCTTAACTATGGCTACACCTTC. Protein sequence: CASSFNSLNYGYTF. The chain has TRBV28 and TRBJ1-2; D not certain. CDR1 MDHEN and CDR2 SYDVKM come from the germline V gene. Trimming took off 3 bases at V and 1 base at J, with 9 bases between the two ends. This CDR3 has 14 amino acids.

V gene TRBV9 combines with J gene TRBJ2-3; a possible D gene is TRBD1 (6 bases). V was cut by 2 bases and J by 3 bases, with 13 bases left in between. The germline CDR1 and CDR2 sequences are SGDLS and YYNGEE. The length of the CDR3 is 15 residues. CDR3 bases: TGTGCCAGCAGCGTCACAACAGGGACAACAGATACGCAGTATTTT. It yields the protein CASSVTTGTTDTQYF. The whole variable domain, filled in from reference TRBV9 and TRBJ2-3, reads DSGVTQTPKHLITATGQRVTLRCSPRSGDLSVYWYQQSLDQGLQFLIQYYNGEERAKGNILERFSAQQFPDLHSELNLSSLELGDSALYFCASSVTTGTTDTQYFGPGTRLTVL.

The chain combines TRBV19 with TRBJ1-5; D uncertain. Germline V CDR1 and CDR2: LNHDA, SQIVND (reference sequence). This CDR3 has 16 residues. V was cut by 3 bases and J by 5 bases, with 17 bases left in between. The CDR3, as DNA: TGTGCCAGTAGTATGTCTAAATTCACCGGGGATCAGCCCCAGCATTTT. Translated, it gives CASSMSKFTGDQPQHF. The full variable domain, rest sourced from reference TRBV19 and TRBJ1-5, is DGGITQSPKYLFRKEGQNVTLSCEQNLNHDAMYWYRQDPGQGLRLIYYSQIVNDFQKGDIAEGYSVSREKKESFPLTVTSAQKNPTAFYLCASSMSKFTGDQPQHFGDGTRLSIL.

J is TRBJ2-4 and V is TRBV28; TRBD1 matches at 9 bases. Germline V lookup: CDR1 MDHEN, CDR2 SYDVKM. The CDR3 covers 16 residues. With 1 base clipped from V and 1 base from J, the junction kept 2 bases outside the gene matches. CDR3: CASSLYGQGAKNIQYF. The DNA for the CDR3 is TGTGCCAGCAGTTTATACGGACAGGGGGCCAAAAACATTCAGTACTTC.

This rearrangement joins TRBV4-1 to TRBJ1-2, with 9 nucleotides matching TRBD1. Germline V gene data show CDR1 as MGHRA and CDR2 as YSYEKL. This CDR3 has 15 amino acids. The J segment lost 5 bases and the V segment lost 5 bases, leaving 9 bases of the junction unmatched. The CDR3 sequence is CASSYLWTGEYGYTF. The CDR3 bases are TGCGCCAGCAGCTACCTTTGGACAGGGGAGTATGGCTACACCTTC.

The CDR3 protein is CASTDTSGGHEQYF. DNA for the CDR3: TGCGCCAGCACCGACACTAGCGGGGGACACGAGCAGTACTTC. The chain recombines TRBV5-1 with TRBJ2-7; 11 positions agree with TRBD2. Germline assignment: CDR1 SGHRS and CDR2 YFSETQ. The junction had 7 bases not matched to a gene; V was cut back by 6 bases and J by 5 bases. This CDR3 is 14 amino acids long.

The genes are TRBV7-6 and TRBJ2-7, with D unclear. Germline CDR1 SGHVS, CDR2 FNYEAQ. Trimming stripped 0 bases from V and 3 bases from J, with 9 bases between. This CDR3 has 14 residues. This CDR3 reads CASSLASGLYEQYF. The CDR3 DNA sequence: TGTGCCAGCAGCTTAGCCAGTGGGCTCTACGAGCAGTACTTC.

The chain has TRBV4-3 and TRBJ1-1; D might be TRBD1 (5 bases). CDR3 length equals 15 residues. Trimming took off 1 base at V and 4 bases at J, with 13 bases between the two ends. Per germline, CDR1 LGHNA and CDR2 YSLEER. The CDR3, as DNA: TGCGCCAGCAGCCAAGGGGGCATGGGGATCACTGAAGCTTTCTTT. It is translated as CASSQGGMGITEAFF.

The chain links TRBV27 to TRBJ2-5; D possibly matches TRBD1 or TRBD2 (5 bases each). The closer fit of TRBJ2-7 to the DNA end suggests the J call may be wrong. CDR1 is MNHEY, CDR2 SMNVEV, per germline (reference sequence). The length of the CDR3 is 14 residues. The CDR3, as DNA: TGTGCCAGCAGTTTGAGGGCTGGGGGCTACGAGCAGTACTTC. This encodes CASSLRAGGYEQYF.

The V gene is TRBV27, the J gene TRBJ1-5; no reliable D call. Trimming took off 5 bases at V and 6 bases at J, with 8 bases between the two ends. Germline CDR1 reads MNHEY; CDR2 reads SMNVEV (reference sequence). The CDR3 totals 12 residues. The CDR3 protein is CASSPNSQPQHF. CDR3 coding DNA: TGTGCCAGCAGTCCAAACAGTCAGCCCCAGCATTTT.

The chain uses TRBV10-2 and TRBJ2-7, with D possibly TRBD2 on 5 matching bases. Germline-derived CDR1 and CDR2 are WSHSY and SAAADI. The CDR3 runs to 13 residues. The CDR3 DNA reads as TGCACCACTTCCCGGGGAACGGCCTACGAGCAGTACTTC. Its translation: CTTSRGTAYEQYF.

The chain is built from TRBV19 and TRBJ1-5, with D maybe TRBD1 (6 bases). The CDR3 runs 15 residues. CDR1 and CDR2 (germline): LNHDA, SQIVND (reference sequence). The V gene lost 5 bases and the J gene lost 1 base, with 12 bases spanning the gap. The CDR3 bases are TGTGCCAGTAGTGGTTGGGGGCTCAGCAATCAGCCCCAGCATTTT. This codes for CASSGWGLSNQPQHF.

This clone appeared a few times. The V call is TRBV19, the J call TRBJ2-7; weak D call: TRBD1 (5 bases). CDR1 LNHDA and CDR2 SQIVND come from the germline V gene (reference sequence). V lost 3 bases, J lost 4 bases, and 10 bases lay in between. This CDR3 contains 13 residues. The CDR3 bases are TGTGCCAGTAGTATCGGGCAGGGATACGAGCAGTACTTC. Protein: CASSIGQGYEQYF.

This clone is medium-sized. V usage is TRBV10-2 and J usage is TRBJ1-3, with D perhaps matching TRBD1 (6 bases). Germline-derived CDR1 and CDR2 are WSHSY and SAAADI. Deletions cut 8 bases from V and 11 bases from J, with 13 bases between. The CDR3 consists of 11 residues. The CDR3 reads CASGSGESIYF. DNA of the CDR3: TGCGCCAGCGGATCAGGGGAATCCATATATTTT.

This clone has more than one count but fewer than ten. Written as DNA, the CDR3 is TGTGCCAGCAGTTTCGGGACAGCTCCCAATGAGCAGTTCTTC. This codes for CASSFGTAPNEQFF. The V and J genes are TRBV27 and TRBJ2-1, with TRBD1 identical over 7 bases. There are 14 residues in the CDR3. V lost 3 bases and J lost 6; bases outside the gene matches: 5. CDR1 is MNHEY and CDR2 is SMNVEV in the germline V gene (reference sequence).

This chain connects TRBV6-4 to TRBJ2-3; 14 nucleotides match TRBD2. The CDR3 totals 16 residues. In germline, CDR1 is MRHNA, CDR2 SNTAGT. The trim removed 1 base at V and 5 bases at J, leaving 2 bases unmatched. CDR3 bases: TGTGCCAGCAGTGACTTCGGGACTAGCGGGGGAGATACGCAGTATTTT. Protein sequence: CASSDFGTSGGDTQYF.